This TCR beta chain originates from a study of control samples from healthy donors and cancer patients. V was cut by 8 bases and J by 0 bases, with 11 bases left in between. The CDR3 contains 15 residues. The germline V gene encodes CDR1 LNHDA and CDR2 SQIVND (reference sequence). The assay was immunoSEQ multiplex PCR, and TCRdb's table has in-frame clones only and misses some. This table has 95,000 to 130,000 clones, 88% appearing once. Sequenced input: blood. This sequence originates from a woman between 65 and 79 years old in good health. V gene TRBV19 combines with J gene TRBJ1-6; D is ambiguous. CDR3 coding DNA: TGTGCCAGTCGCTCTCGGAGCTCCTATAATTCACCCCTCCACTTT. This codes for CASRSRSSYNSPLHF.